This T cell receptor (beta chain) was retrieved from a study of T cell changes during pregnancy in multiple sclerosis. The germline V and J ends were trimmed by 1 base and 10 bases, with 8 bases remaining between them. This CDR3 contains 11 residues. Germline loops: CDR1 DFQATT, CDR2 SNEGSKA (reference sequence). Produced via immunoSEQ multiplex PCR; TCRdb's table is partial and in-frame only. This sample has 78,000 or so clones, with 92% found just once. This clone appeared a few times. This TCR derives from a female donor with multiple sclerosis, enrolled in a pregnancy study. The material was peripheral blood, obtained before pregnancy. J is TRBJ2-1 and V is TRBV20-1; D not resolved. CDR3: CSARGEWEQFF. The CDR3 nucleotides read TGCAGTGCTAGAGGAGAGTGGGAGCAGTTCTTC.